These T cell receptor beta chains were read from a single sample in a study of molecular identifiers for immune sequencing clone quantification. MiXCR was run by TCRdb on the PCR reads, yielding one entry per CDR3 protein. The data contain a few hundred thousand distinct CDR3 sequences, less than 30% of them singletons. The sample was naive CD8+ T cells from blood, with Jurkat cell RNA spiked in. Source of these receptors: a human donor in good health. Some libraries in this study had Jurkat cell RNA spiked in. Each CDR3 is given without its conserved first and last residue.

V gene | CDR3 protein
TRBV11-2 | ASSLEMGERGETQY
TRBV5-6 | ASSLWGGRQPQH
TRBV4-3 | ASSQGTGVGTDTQY
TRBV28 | ASTTSGASGQPRH
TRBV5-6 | ASSFAVNTGELF
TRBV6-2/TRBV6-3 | ASAESTEAF
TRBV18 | ASSPPIVTWTYSGNTIY
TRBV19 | ASSIDTGPNYGYT
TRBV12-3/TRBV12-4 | ASSPGFSDTQY
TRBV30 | AWNTQGDEGYT
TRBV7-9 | ASSDGRGPDEAF
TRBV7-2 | ASSPRDNPYEQY
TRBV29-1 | SVITGNYGYT
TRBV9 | ASSGSGTSGIVSGANVLT
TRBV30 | AWIAARNTGELF
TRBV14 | ASSHIRHSSTDTQY
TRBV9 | ASSVDQGAIYQPQH
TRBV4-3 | ASSQDGGSNQPQH
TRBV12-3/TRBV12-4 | ASSFSLSLSGANVLT
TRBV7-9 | ASSLVSGGVTDTQY
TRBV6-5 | ASSYGTGGNQPQH
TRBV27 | ASSFQVNTEAF
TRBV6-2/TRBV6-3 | ASRRSSGGAYEQY
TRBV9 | ASSVKGRDFTQETQY
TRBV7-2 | ASSHPDTYEQY
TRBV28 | ASSLTSGSVKY
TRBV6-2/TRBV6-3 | ASSYSIVPEQFYEQY
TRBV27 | ASRTSYEQY
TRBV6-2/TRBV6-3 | ASSSLRPPNSYMNTEAF
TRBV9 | ANSVVSGPNEQF
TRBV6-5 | ASSYGTGGSYGYT
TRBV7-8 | ASSVQRVGNQPQH
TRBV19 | ASSIALSDYGYT